The clone carrying this TCR beta chain was detected many times. As yet, its antigen is unknown. This sample is part of a study of Graves' ophthalmopathy and Graves' hyperthyroidism. Study information: At initial diagnosis, peripheral blood was obtained, and this preceded any treatment.

Calling hyperthyroidism stable required that no ophthalmopathy show up within 18 months of follow-up. Whole-study results and caveats: With around 88% sensitivity and less than 83% specificity, a 13-signature model separated ophthalmopathy from stable hyperthyroidism.

CDR3 regions of TCR beta were amplified from RNA transcripts. HTBI primers were employed in first-round RT-PCR, then a second-round multiplex PCR followed. TCRdb reprocessed the multiplex PCR reads via MiXCR and lists one record per CDR3 protein. The sample yields approximately 380,000 distinct CDR3 sequences, under 25% seen once. Sequencing input: peripheral blood. This clonotype was sampled from a woman under 30 with stable Graves' hyperthyroidism.

CDR3 region: CAWQIGSGYEQYF. The CDR3 region has the DNA TGTGCCTGGCAAATAGGCTCGGGGTACGAGCAGTACTTC. This chain joins TRBV30 and TRBJ2-7, with D maybe TRBD2 (5 bases). This CDR3 comprises 13 residues. Trimming left V 5 bases short and J 4 bases short, with 15 bases between. CDR1 is GTSNPN, CDR2 SVGIG, per germline (reference sequence).